The 9 T cell receptor beta chains below all came from one sample that was sequenced in a study of blood T cells in healthy people across ages. The use of a sample-barcoded 5' primer and a J-beta primer mix characterized a second PCR of roughly 7 to 11 cycles. TCRdb independently ran MiXCR on the 5' RACE reads; one entry per CDR3 protein. Among just under 900,000 distinct CDR3 sequences, 25% to 35% were seen once, and the ten largest hold roughly a sixth. Sequenced input: blood. The receptor set was obtained from a woman aged 80 or over in good health.

In regard to this clonotype: A much larger clone is a single base away; this may be a read error. The genes are TRBV7-2 and TRBJ2-1; D ambiguous. Germline V gene sequence: CDR1 SGHTA, CDR2 FQGNSA. This CDR3 is 13 amino acids long. The CDR3 DNA reads TGTGCCAGCAGCTTAAGCAGCCTCAATGGGCAGTTCTTC. It encodes CASSLSSLNGQFF. Variable domain in full (rest from reference TRBV7-2 and TRBJ2-1): GAGVSQSPSNKVTEKGKDVELRCDPISGHTALYWYRQSLGQGLEFLIYFQGNSAPDKSGLPSDRFSAERTGGSVSTLTIQRTQQEDSAVYLCASSLSSLNGQFFGPGTRLTVL.

As for this clonotype: Given a much more abundant clone one base away, this may be a read error. The chain joins TRBV7-2 to TRBJ2-7, with unresolved D. CDR3 size: 13 residues. Germline CDR1 reads SGHTA; CDR2 reads FQGNSA. Trimming left V 2 bases short and J 7 bases short, with 12 bases between. Here the CDR3 reads CASSLPQEFEQYF. CDR3 coding DNA: TGTGCCAGCAGCTTACCTCAAGAGTTTGAGCAGTACTTC.

This clonotype was detected ten times or more. The V call is TRBV20-1, the J call TRBJ2-5; D ambiguous. Trimming took off 5 bases at V and 7 bases at J, with 8 bases between the two ends. This CDR3 comprises 10 residues. Germline V lookup: CDR1 DFQATT, CDR2 SNEGSKA (reference sequence). The CDR3 reads CSAESGTQYF. The CDR3 DNA is TGCAGTGCTGAGTCGGGGACCCAGTACTTC.

This clonotype has just a few counts. A much larger clonotype is one base distant, so this may be a read error. V is TRBV28 and J is TRBJ2-1, with D tentatively TRBD1 (6 bases). This CDR3 region has 14 residues. Trimming removed 8 bases from V and 14 bases from J, with 25 bases in between. The germline V gene encodes CDR1 MDHEN and CDR2 SYDVKM. The CDR3 DNA sequence: TGTGCCAGCCAACAACCGAACAGGGCAGGACGGGAGTTCTTC. Translating gives CASQQPNRAGREFF.

This clonotype has at least ten counts. The chain recombines TRBV28 with TRBJ2-7, with D unresolved. The CDR3 contains 13 residues. Germline CDR1 MDHEN, CDR2 SYDVKM. With 6 bases removed from V and 2 bases from J, the gap between germline ends came to 11 bases. The CDR3, as DNA: TGTGCCAGCAGCCTGAGTGCGACCTACGAGCAGTACTTC. Protein sequence: CASSLSATYEQYF. Complete variable domain (other parts from reference TRBV28 and TRBJ2-7): DVKVTQSSRYLVKRTGEKVFLECVQDMDHENMFWYRQDPGLGLRLIYFSYDVKMKEKGDIPEGYSVSREKKERFSLILESASTNQTSMYLCASSLSATYEQYFGPGTRLTVT.

This clonotype was counted ten times or more. This sequence joins TRBV3-1 and TRBJ1-2; D unresolved. This CDR3 contains 15 residues. V dropped 1 base and J dropped 8 bases, with 17 bases sitting between them. Germline V gene data show CDR1 as LGHDT and CDR2 as YNNKEL (reference sequence). The CDR3 DNA is TGTGCCAGCAGCCAAGGGCCGGGGAACATTCGGGGCTACACCTTC. Residues: CASSQGPGNIRGYTF.

The CDR3 protein is CSASRASNSGANVLTF. CDR3 nucleotides: TGCAGTGCTAGTCGAGCATCCAACTCTGGGGCCAACGTCCTGACTTTC. The chain couples TRBV20-1 to TRBJ2-6, with D unclear. Trimming took 3 bases from V and 0 from J, leaving 12 bases between them. The germline V gene encodes CDR1 DFQATT and CDR2 SNEGSKA (reference sequence). The CDR3 extends over 16 amino acids.

V gene TRBV7-9 combines with J gene TRBJ2-5; 8 bases match TRBD1. J lost 6 bases, V lost 3 bases, and 6 bases had no gene match. CDR3 length equals 14 residues. The germline V gene has CDR1 SEHNR and CDR2 FQNEAQ (reference sequence). CDR3 DNA: TGTGCCAGCAGCTTGCAGGGGGCGGAAAAGACCCAGTACTTC. This gives the protein CASSLQGAEKTQYF.

At least ten counts were recorded for this clonotype. The chain recombines TRBV12-3 or TRBV12-4 with TRBJ1-2; no definite D call. The CDR3 contains 13 residues. V lost 3 bases, J lost 6 bases, and 11 bases lay in between. The CDR3 DNA is TGTGCCAGCAGTTTGTGGAGGGTAGATGGCTACACCTTC. Translation: CASSLWRVDGYTF.